The 16 T cell receptor beta chains given below trace back to one sample, sequenced in a study of OX40 agonist ivuxolimab in advanced cancers. Libraries were prepared by immunoSEQ multiplex PCR; TCRdb keeps only in-frame clonotypes and omits some of them. This table has 65,000 to 70,000 clones, 80% to 90% appearing once. The specimen was CD4+ or CD8+ T cells sorted from blood, collected in a trial of the OX40 agonist ivuxolimab. The receptors were gathered from an adult with an advanced solid tumor such as melanoma, head and neck, liver or kidney cancer.

The chain recombines TRBV27 with TRBJ1-2; D is possibly TRBD1 (6 bases). CDR1 and CDR2 from the germline V gene are MNHEY and SMNVEV (reference sequence). V was clipped by 8 bases and J by 4 bases, with 17 bases between them. The CDR3 is 14 residues long. The CDR3 nucleotides are TGTGCCAGCTCCTTTTCACAGGGTTTCTATGGCTACACCTTC. It codes for CASSFSQGFYGYTF.

The chain couples TRBV7-6 to TRBJ2-7, with D perhaps TRBD1 (5 bases). CDR3 length: 12 amino acids. Trimming left V 1 base short and J 6 bases short, with 7 bases between. Germline V gene lookup returns CDR1 SGHVS and CDR2 FNYEAQ. DNA for the CDR3: TGTGCCAGCAGCTTAGGCAGGGTCGAGCAGTACTTC. Protein sequence: CASSLGRVEQYF.

This chain connects TRBV29-1 to TRBJ1-1; D ambiguous. CDR3 length equals 13 residues. Between the trimmed V and J ends, which lost 5 bases and 1 base, there was a span of 11 bases. Per germline, CDR1 SQVTM and CDR2 ANQGSEA. CDR3 bases: TGCAGCGTTCCCGCTTTCGGGAACACTGAAGCTTTCTTT. Translated, it gives CSVPAFGNTEAFF.

The chain combines TRBV7-9 with TRBJ2-1, with 8 bases that match TRBD2. CDR3 size: 16 residues. Germline assignment: CDR1 SEHNR and CDR2 FQNEAQ (reference sequence). J gave up 3 bases and V 5 bases, and 9 bases lay outside the gene matches. CDR3 in DNA: TGTGCCAGCAGCGACCCTGATAGCGGGATCTACAATGAGCAGTTCTTC. This codes for CASSDPDSGIYNEQFF.

V and J are TRBV7-2 and TRBJ1-1; the match to TRBD1 covers 7 bases. The CDR3 extends over 12 amino acids. Trimming took 4 bases from V and 5 from J; bases not matched to a gene: 1. CDR1 is SGHTA, CDR2 FQGNSA, per germline. Written as DNA, the CDR3 is TGTGCCAGCAGCTCGACAGGGACTGAAGCTTTCTTT. It yields the protein CASSSTGTEAFF. The variable domain in full, completed from reference TRBV7-2 and TRBJ1-1, reads GAGVSQSPSNKVTEKGKDVELRCDPISGHTALYWYRQSLGQGLEFLIYFQGNSAPDKSGLPSDRFSAERTGGSVSTLTIQRTQQEDSAVYLCASSSTGTEAFFGQGTRLTVV.

V is TRBV6-1 and J is TRBJ2-7; 8 positions match TRBD1. The V gene's germline CDR1 is MNHNS and CDR2 SASEGT. V dropped 6 bases and J dropped 1; count of bases not matched to a gene: 5. The CDR3 runs to 14 residues. Written as DNA, the CDR3 is TGTGCCAGCAGCGGGACAGGACTATCCTACGAGCAGTACTTC. It translates to CASSGTGLSYEQYF.

This clone was recorded a few times. This chain connects TRBV10-2 to TRBJ1-5; 9 nucleotides align to TRBD1. The J segment lost 0 bases and the V segment lost 6 bases, leaving 0 bases of the junction unmatched. CDR3 length: 14 residues. Germline V lookup: CDR1 WSHSY, CDR2 SAAADI. Here the CDR3 reads CASRTGGSNQPQHF. CDR3 nucleotide sequence: TGCGCCAGCAGGACAGGGGGTAGCAATCAGCCCCAGCATTTT.

The rearrangement links TRBV27 to TRBJ2-2; 7 bases are shared with TRBD2. The length of the CDR3 is 16 residues. Germline trimming cut 3 bases from V and 1 base from J; bases unmatched to any gene: 5. Per germline, CDR1 MNHEY and CDR2 SMNVEV (reference sequence). The CDR3 region has the DNA TGTGCCAGCAGTTTCTCGGCGGGGGAGAACACCGGGGAGCTGTTTTTT. The encoded protein is CASSFSAGENTGELFF.

The chain couples TRBV6-5 to TRBJ1-2; 7 nucleotides agree with TRBD1. Trimming at V came to 2 bases and at J to 4 bases, leaving 7 bases not matched to a gene. Looked up from germline, CDR1 is MNHEY and CDR2 is SVGAGI. This CDR3 comprises 15 residues. The DNA for the CDR3 is TGTGCCAGCAGTTACCTCCCGCCAGGGGGCTATGGCTACACCTTC. Protein product: CASSYLPPGGYGYTF.

The chain links TRBV28 to TRBJ2-7; 11 nucleotides line up with TRBD2. Trimming took 6 bases from V and 7 from J; bases not matched to a gene: 8. The CDR3 has 14 amino acids. CDR1 is MDHEN and CDR2 is SYDVKM in the germline V gene. CDR3 coding DNA: TGTGCCAGCAGACCATCTCGACTAGCGGGAGAGCAGTACTTC. Translating gives CASRPSRLAGEQYF.

The chain employs TRBV5-4 and TRBJ2-1; the D gene is possibly TRBD2 (6 bases). Deletions cut 4 bases from V and 10 bases from J, with 18 bases between. CDR3 length equals 14 residues. The V gene's germline CDR1 is SGHNT and CDR2 YYREEE (reference sequence). The CDR3 here is CASSTGGPQTEQFF. As DNA, the CDR3 is TGTGCCAGCAGCACTGGAGGGCCCCAGACGGAGCAGTTCTTC. The full variable domain, with the rest looked up from reference TRBV5-4 and TRBJ2-1, is ETGVTQSPTHLIKTRGQQVTLRCSSQSGHNTVSWYQQALGQGPQFIFQYYREEENGRGNFPPRFSGLQFPNYSSELNVNALELDDSALYLCASSTGGPQTEQFFGPGTRLTVL.

This chain links TRBV10-1 with TRBJ2-4; D not certain. The germline CDR1 and CDR2 sequences are WNHNN and SYGVQD (reference sequence). This CDR3 region has 16 residues. Trimming shortened V by 6 bases and J by 7 bases, and 22 bases separated the two germline ends. CDR3 bases: TGCGCCAGCAGCCTCAAGACCCCCGGGCAAAACAACATTCAGTACTTC. Its translation is CASSLKTPGQNNIQYF.

This chain uses TRBV4-3 with TRBJ1-1; D is possibly TRBD1 (5 bases). The length of the CDR3 is 18 residues. Germline V gene lookup returns CDR1 LGHNA and CDR2 YSLEER. V shed 0 bases and J shed 0 bases, with 17 bases lying between them. CDR3 DNA sequence: TGCGCCAGCAGCCAAGATTTCCTTGGGGGATACATGAACACTGAAGCTTTCTTT. Its protein product is CASSQDFLGGYMNTEAFF.

This clone has more than one count but fewer than ten. The chain couples TRBV5-1 to TRBJ2-7, with TRBD1 matching 7 bases. V gave up 2 bases and J gave up 2 bases; unmatched junction bases: 7. CDR1 and CDR2 (germline): SGHRS, YFSETQ. CDR3 size: 15 residues. CDR3 sequence: CASSFNPGQTYEQYF. CDR3 nucleotides: TGCGCCAGCAGCTTCAACCCGGGACAGACCTACGAGCAGTACTTC.

The genes are TRBV7-9 and TRBJ1-6; TRBD1 might be the D (5 bases). Germline lookup yields CDR1 SEHNR and CDR2 FQNEAQ (reference sequence). V shed 1 base and J shed 4 bases, with 8 bases lying between them. The CDR3 is 15 amino acids. For the CDR3, the DNA is TGTGCCAGCAGCTTAGTAGGGGTTTATAATTCACCCCTCCACTTT. Protein product: CASSLVGVYNSPLHF.

This chain joins TRBV2 and TRBJ2-1, with D unresolved. V was shortened by 7 bases and J by 1 base, with 20 bases between the two germline ends. Per germline, CDR1 SNHLY and CDR2 FYNNEI. This CDR3 contains 17 residues. CDR3 coding DNA: TGTGCCAGCAATCCCTCCTTCGGACCTTCTTCCTACAATGAGCAGTTCTTC. Encoded protein: CASNPSFGPSSYNEQFF. The variable domain in full, completed from reference TRBV2 and TRBJ2-1, reads EPEVTQTPSHQVTQMGQEVILRCVPISNHLYFYWYRQILGQKVEFLVSFYNNEISEKSEIFDDQFSVERPDGSNFTLKIRSTKLEDSAMYFCASNPSFGPSSYNEQFFGPGTRLTVL.